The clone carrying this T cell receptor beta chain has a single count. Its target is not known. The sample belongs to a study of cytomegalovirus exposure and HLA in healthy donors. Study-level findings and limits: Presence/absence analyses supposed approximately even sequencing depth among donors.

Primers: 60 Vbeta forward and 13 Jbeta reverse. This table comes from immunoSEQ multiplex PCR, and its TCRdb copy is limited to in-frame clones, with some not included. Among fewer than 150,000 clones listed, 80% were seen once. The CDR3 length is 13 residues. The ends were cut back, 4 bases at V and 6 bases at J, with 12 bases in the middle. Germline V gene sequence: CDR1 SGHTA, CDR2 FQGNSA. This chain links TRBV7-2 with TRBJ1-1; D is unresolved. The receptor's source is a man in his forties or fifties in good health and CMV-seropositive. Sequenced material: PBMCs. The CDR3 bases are TGTGCCAGCAGCTCCGAGATCGTGGCTGAAGCTTTCTTT. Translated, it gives CASSSEIVAEAFF.